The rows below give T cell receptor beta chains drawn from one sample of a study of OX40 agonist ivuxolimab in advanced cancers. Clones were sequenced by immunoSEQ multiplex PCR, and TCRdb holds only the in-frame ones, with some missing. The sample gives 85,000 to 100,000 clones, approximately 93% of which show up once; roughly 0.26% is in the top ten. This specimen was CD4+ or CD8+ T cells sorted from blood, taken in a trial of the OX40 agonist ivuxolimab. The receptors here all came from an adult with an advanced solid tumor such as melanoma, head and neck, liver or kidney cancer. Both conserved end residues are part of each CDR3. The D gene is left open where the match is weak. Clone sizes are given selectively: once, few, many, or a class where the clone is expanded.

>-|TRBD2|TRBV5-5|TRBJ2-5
TGTGCAACCCGGCGGGCTAGCGGGCAAGGTACGACCCAGTACTTC
CATRRASGQGTTQYF
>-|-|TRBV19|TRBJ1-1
TGTGCCAGTAGTATGGCGCTGATGAACACTGAAGCTTTCTTT
CASSMALMNTEAFF
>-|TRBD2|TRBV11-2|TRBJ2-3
TGTGCCAGCAGCTTAGATTCTAGAGGACTAGCGGGGGCGGGGGATACGCAGTATTTT
CASSLDSRGLAGAGDTQYF
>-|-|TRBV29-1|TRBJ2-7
TGCAGCGTCGCTGCTGCACAGGGCTACGAGCAGTACTTC
CSVAAAQGYEQYF
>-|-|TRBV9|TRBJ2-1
TGTGCCAGCAGCGTAGGCGGTGAGCAGTTCTTC
CASSVGGEQFF
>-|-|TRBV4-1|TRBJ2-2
TGCGCCAGCAGCCAAGTTAGCGGAGCGAACACCGGGGAGCTGTTTTTT
CASSQVSGANTGELFF
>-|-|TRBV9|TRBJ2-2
TGTGCCAGCAGCGTATTCCCGGGCAGCGTAACCGGGGAGCTGTTTTTT
CASSVFPGSVTGELFF
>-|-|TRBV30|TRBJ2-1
TGTGGCTGGGCTGCCTACAATGAGCAGTTCTTC
CGWAAYNEQFF
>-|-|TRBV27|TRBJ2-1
TGTGCCAGCACCCTCCCTCGAGGGGGCTACAATGAGCAGTTCTTC
CASTLPRGGYNEQFF
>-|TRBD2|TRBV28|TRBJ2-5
TGTGCCAGCAGTTTAGTTAGCGGGAGCCTGAAAGAGACCCAGTACTTC
CASSLVSGSLKETQYF
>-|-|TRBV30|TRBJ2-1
TGTGCCTGGACTAGGCGAGGGGTGGACAATGAGCAGTTCTTC
CAWTRRGVDNEQFF
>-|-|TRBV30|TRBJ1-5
TGTGCCTGGAGTACGACAGAAGTTCAGCCCCAGCATTTT
CAWSTTEVQPQHF
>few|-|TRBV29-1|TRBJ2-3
TGCAGCGTTGAATACGGGCAGGGGTACACAGATACGCAGTATTTT
CSVEYGQGYTDTQYF
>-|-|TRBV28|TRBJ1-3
TGTGCCAGCAGTCTCACCCTCAGAAGCTCTGGAAACACCATATATTTT
CASSLTLRSSGNTIYF
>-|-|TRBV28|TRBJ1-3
TGTGCCAGCAGTTTTTTCAGGACAGTCCGCGGAAACACCATATATTTT
CASSFFRTVRGNTIYF
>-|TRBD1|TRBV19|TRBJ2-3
TGTGCCAGTAGTATAGATGGGGGACAGGGGGCTTATCCGCAGTATTTT
CASSIDGGQGAYPQYF
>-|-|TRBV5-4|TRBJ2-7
TGTGCCAGCAGCTTCGCCTGGGGGTACGAGCAGTACTTC
CASSFAWGYEQYF
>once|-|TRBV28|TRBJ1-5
TGTGCCAGCAGGACAACAGGGCCGTGGGGAAATAGCAATCAGCCCCAGCATTTT
CASRTTGPWGNSNQPQHF
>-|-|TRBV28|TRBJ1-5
TGTGCCAGCAGCCCCCTATCGCGGGGGAATCAGCCCCAGCATTTT
CASSPLSRGNQPQHF
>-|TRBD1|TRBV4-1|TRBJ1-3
TGCGCCAGCAGCCAAGGGGGGACAGGGATCGGAAACACCATATATTTT
CASSQGGTGIGNTIYF
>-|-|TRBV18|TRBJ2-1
TGTGCCAGCTCACCAACTATCTCCCGTGATGGGGAGCAGTTCTTC
CASSPTISRDGEQFF
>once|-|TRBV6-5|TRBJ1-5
TGTGCCAGCAGCCCCTATAGCAATCAGCCCCAGCATTTT
CASSPYSNQPQHF
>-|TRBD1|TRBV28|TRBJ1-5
TGTGCCAGCACGACAGGGGGACAGCCCCAGCATTTT
CASTTGGQPQHF